A selection of T cell receptor beta chains follows, all from one sample in a study of T-cell memory formation after mild COVID-19. In TCRdb, the 5' RACE reads were re-called with MiXCR into one record per CDR3 protein. The sample lists roughly 240,000 distinct CDR3 sequences, 16% occurring once. Material: PBMCs or a T cell subset sorted from them (not recorded which). These receptors all stem from a man aged 18 to 35 who had mild COVID-19 (a few samples of this study predate the infection). Cell type and time point are not known. Both conserved end residues are part of each CDR3. D genes are given only for firm matches. The size field is filled for only some rows; it gives once, few, many or a size class.

abundance	v_gene	j_gene	d_gene	len	CDR3aa	CDR3nt
few	TRBV2	TRBJ2-3	.	13	CASSGEVTDTQYF	TGTGCCAGCAGCGGGGAGGTCACAGATACGCAGTATTTT
.	TRBV15	TRBJ1-1	.	12	CATSRVGTEAFF	TGTGCCACCAGCAGGGTGGGGACTGAAGCTTTCTTT
many	TRBV5-6	TRBJ1-1	.	15	CASSHRGWGNTEAFF	TGTGCCAGCAGCCACCGAGGATGGGGAAACACTGAAGCTTTCTTT
.	TRBV19	TRBJ2-7	TRBD2	13	CAGTSGPTYEQYF	TGTGCCGGAACTAGCGGTCCCACCTACGAGCAGTACTTC
.	TRBV5-1	TRBJ2-2	TRBD2	16	CASSLADSGKSGELFF	TGCGCCAGCAGCTTGGCAGATAGCGGGAAGTCCGGGGAGCTGTTTTTT
few	TRBV10-2	TRBJ1-2	.	16	CASSESRADTNYGYTF	TGCGCCAGCAGTGAGTCCCGGGCGGACACTAACTATGGCTACACCTTC
.	TRBV3-1	TRBJ1-3	.	17	CASSQRVLGGSGNTIYF	TGTGCCAGCAGCCAACGAGTGTTAGGGGGCTCTGGAAACACCATATATTTT
.	TRBV14	TRBJ1-1	.	14	CASSLFGSSPEAFF	TGTGCCAGCAGCCTCTTTGGGTCGTCGCCTGAAGCTTTCTTT
.	TRBV29-1	TRBJ2-5	.	12	CSSGRAQETQYF	TGCAGCTCCGGAAGGGCGCAAGAGACCCAGTACTTC
many	TRBV7-2	TRBJ2-7	.	15	CASSRDSVVLYEQYF	TGTGCCAGCAGCCGCGACTCGGTAGTCCTCTACGAGCAGTACTTC
few	TRBV20-1	TRBJ1-5	.	15	CSARGSDYSNQPQHF	TGCAGTGCTAGAGGGAGTGACTATAGCAATCAGCCCCAGCATTTT
.	TRBV4-2	TRBJ1-1	.	15	CASSQVSLKNTEAFF	TGTGCCAGCAGCCAAGTTTCTTTAAAGAACACTGAAGCTTTCTTT
.	TRBV18	TRBJ2-5	.	15	CASSPWQGDPETQYF	TGTGCCAGCTCACCATGGCAGGGCGATCCGGAGACCCAGTACTTC
few	TRBV29-1	TRBJ1-2	.	15	CSVVSQGGPPYGYTF	TGCAGCGTTGTTTCACAGGGTGGACCACCTTATGGCTACACCTTC
few	TRBV5-1	TRBJ2-3	TRBD2	16	CASSLTGRASTDTQYF	TGCGCCAGCAGCTTGACGGGGAGGGCATCCACAGATACGCAGTATTTT
.	TRBV7-3	TRBJ2-2	TRBD1	13	CASGTGSTGELFF	TGTGCCAGCGGGACAGGGTCCACCGGGGAGCTGTTTTTT
.	TRBV7-3	TRBJ2-1	TRBD1	12	CASSTRTGEQFF	TGTGCCAGCAGCACCCGGACAGGGGAGCAGTTCTTC
.	TRBV20-1	TRBJ2-1	TRBD1	13	CSHDRGRVNEQFF	TGCAGCCACGACAGGGGTAGGGTCAATGAGCAGTTCTTC
.	TRBV18	TRBJ2-7	TRBD1	15	CASSPTGTGLGEQYF	TGTGCCAGCTCACCCACTGGGACAGGGCTGGGCGAGCAGTACTTC
.	TRBV21-1	TRBJ2-1	.	19	CASTLSGTGTSHSYNEQFF	TGTGCCAGCACCTTAAGTGGGACAGGGACTAGCCATTCCTACAATGAGCAGTTCTTC
.	TRBV6-5	TRBJ2-2	TRBD2	16	CASSYSWTSSTGELFF	TGTGCCAGCAGTTACTCGTGGACTAGCTCCACCGGGGAGCTGTTTTTT
.	TRBV4-1	TRBJ2-1	TRBD1	15	CASSQEGQVPNEQFF	TGCGCCAGCAGCCAAGAGGGACAGGTGCCGAATGAGCAGTTCTTC
.	TRBV9	TRBJ2-7	.	14	CASSVGSDSYEQYF	TGTGCCAGCAGCGTAGGGAGCGACTCCTACGAGCAGTACTTC
.	TRBV29-1	TRBJ2-1	.	11	CSGGPGNEQFF	TGCAGCGGAGGCCCAGGGAATGAGCAGTTCTTC
.	TRBV6-2/TRBV6-3	TRBJ2-7	TRBD1	15	CASSYLGQGTYEQYF	TGTGCCAGCAGTTACTTGGGACAGGGGACCTACGAGCAGTACTTC
.	TRBV6-6	TRBJ2-2	TRBD1	16	CASSHTGGANTGELFF	TGTGCCAGCAGCCATACAGGGGGCGCGAACACCGGGGAGCTGTTTTTT
.	TRBV24-1	TRBJ2-3	.	12	CATSGDTDTQYF	TGTGCAACCAGTGGTGACACAGATACGCAGTATTTT
few	TRBV7-9	TRBJ1-4	TRBD1	15	CASSADRGGNEKLFF	TGTGCCAGCAGCGCGGACAGGGGAGGAAATGAAAAACTGTTTTTT
.	TRBV20-1	TRBJ1-4	TRBD1	15	CSAENPGQGYEKLFF	TGCAGTGCTGAGAACCCGGGACAGGGGTATGAAAAACTGTTTTTT
.	TRBV27	TRBJ2-5	TRBD2	16	CASRRLAGGSQETQYF	TGTGCCAGCAGGCGACTAGCGGGGGGCAGCCAAGAGACCCAGTACTTC
few	TRBV5-1	TRBJ2-5	TRBD1	13	CASRQGAGETQYF	TGCGCCAGCAGACAGGGGGCGGGAGAGACCCAGTACTTC
few	TRBV2	TRBJ1-2	.	14	CASFPDRASYGYTF	TGTGCCAGCTTCCCCGACAGAGCTTCCTATGGCTACACCTTC
few	TRBV5-1	TRBJ2-2	.	14	CASSLARLTGELFF	TGCGCCAGCAGCTTGGCCAGGCTGACCGGGGAGCTGTTTTTT
few	TRBV6-2/TRBV6-3	TRBJ1-1	.	15	CASRDHHMMNTEAFF	TGTGCCAGCAGAGACCACCACATGATGAACACTGAAGCTTTCTTT
.	TRBV6-5	TRBJ2-2	.	17	CASSYSSQGANTGELFF	TGTGCCAGCAGTTACTCTTCCCAAGGGGCGAACACCGGGGAGCTGTTTTTT
few	TRBV24-1	TRBJ2-2	TRBD1	19	CATSDSQGAAGANTGELFF	TGTGCCACCAGTGACTCCCAGGGGGCAGCAGGGGCGAACACCGGGGAGCTGTTTTTT
.	TRBV5-4	TRBJ1-6	.	18	CASSVWVTPSSYNSPLHF	TGTGCCAGCAGCGTCTGGGTGACCCCGAGCTCCTATAATTCACCCCTCCACTTT
few	TRBV13	TRBJ2-3	.	15	CASSRGRPSTDTQYF	TGTGCCAGCAGCCGCGGACGGCCTAGCACAGATACGCAGTATTTT
.	TRBV7-3	TRBJ2-1	TRBD2	16	CASSVGLAGGPDEQFF	TGTGCCAGCAGCGTAGGACTAGCGGGGGGGCCTGATGAGCAGTTCTTC
.	TRBV20-1	TRBJ2-5	.	15	CSAGRGGATFGTQYF	TGCAGTGCTGGGCGTGGGGGGGCCACGTTCGGGACCCAGTACTTC
.	TRBV9	TRBJ2-3	.	12	CASSVVVDTQYF	TGTGCCAGCAGCGTAGTGGTAGATACGCAGTATTTT
few	TRBV20-1	TRBJ1-3	TRBD1	17	CSARGRGDREPGNTIYF	TGCAGTGCTAGAGGGCGTGGAGACAGGGAACCTGGAAACACCATATATTTT
many	TRBV19	TRBJ1-5	.	16	CASSIDGAGGNQPQHF	TGTGCCAGTAGTATAGATGGGGCAGGAGGCAATCAGCCCCAGCATTTT
.	TRBV9	TRBJ2-1	.	13	CASSANRGNEQFF	TGTGCCAGCAGCGCTAACCGGGGGAATGAGCAGTTCTTC
few	TRBV20-1	TRBJ2-3	TRBD2	15	CSARDPSGNTDTQYF	TGCAGTGCTAGAGACCCTAGCGGGAACACAGATACGCAGTATTTT
few	TRBV5-6	TRBJ1-6	.	17	CASSVEVVRQHNSPLHF	TGTGCCAGCAGCGTCGAGGTTGTGAGACAGCATAATTCACCCCTCCACTTT
.	TRBV6-2/TRBV6-3	TRBJ2-3	TRBD2	16	CASTHVSGSLTDTQYF	TGTGCCAGCACCCACGTGAGCGGGAGTCTCACAGATACGCAGTATTTT
.	TRBV7-2	TRBJ2-3	TRBD1	14	CASRPDRASDTPYF	TGTGCCAGCAGACCGGACAGGGCTTCAGATACGCCGTATTTT
.	TRBV29-1	TRBJ1-5	.	12	CSVMGENQPQHF	TGCAGCGTTATGGGTGAGAATCAGCCCCAGCATTTT
.	TRBV7-9	TRBJ1-4	TRBD1	16	CASRGTGVRSNEKLFF	TGTGCCAGCAGGGGGACAGGGGTTCGGTCTAATGAAAAACTGTTTTTT
many	TRBV3-1	TRBJ2-5	.	14	CASSQDIMIETQYF	TGTGCCAGCAGCCAAGATATCATGATCGAGACCCAGTACTTC
few	TRBV6-5	TRBJ2-5	.	15	CASKLGEISRETQYF	TGTGCCAGCAAACTAGGGGAGATTTCACGAGAGACCCAGTACTTC
.	TRBV5-4	TRBJ2-5	TRBD1	15	CASSLWDSLVETQYF	TGTGCCAGCAGTCTTTGGGACAGCCTGGTTGAGACCCAGTACTTC
few	TRBV5-6	TRBJ2-3	.	15	CASSRSGGRTDTQYF	TGTGCCAGCAGCCGGTCCGGGGGGCGTACAGATACGCAGTATTTT
few	TRBV29-1	TRBJ2-1	.	11	CSANRVHEQFF	TGCAGCGCCAACAGGGTCCATGAGCAGTTCTTC
few	TRBV7-2	TRBJ1-2	.	13	CASRIGLRYGYTF	TGTGCCAGCAGGATAGGGCTGAGGTATGGCTACACCTTC
few	TRBV4-2	TRBJ2-5	.	16	CASSQGFGGRGETQYF	TGTGCCAGCAGCCAAGGATTTGGGGGGCGAGGGGAGACCCAGTACTTC
.	TRBV3-1	TRBJ2-1	TRBD1	19	CASSHAYRTGRVAYNEQFF	TGTGCCAGCAGCCATGCATACAGGACAGGGCGGGTGGCCTACAATGAGCAGTTCTTC
few	TRBV5-1	TRBJ2-3	TRBD1	15	CASSLGQGRSDTQYF	TGCGCCAGCAGCTTGGGACAGGGGAGGTCAGATACGCAGTATTTT
.	TRBV4-3	TRBJ2-2	.	14	CASSPDTNTGELFF	TGCGCCAGCAGCCCCGACACGAACACCGGGGAGCTGTTTTTT